This TCR beta chain was sequenced for a study of T cells in Graves' hyperthyroidism and ophthalmopathy. The investigators amplified TCR beta CDR3 regions from RNA transcripts. The primer set for the first-round RT-PCR of the TCR CDR3 was HTBI. One entry per CDR3 protein, called by TCRdb with MiXCR from the multiplex PCR reads. Altogether about 640,000 distinct CDR3 sequences are present, roughly 20% being singletons, with the ten largest covering over 30%. V dropped 6 bases and J dropped 4 bases, with 22 bases sitting between them. CDR3 length: 17 amino acids. Looked up from germline, CDR1 is MDHEN and CDR2 is SYDVKM. This clonotype has just a few counts.

This clonotype originated in a man between 25 and 39 years old with Graves' ophthalmopathy. The rearrangement uses TRBV28 and TRBJ2-1, with D possibly TRBD2 on 6 matching bases. The source material was blood. CDR3 nucleotide sequence: TGTGCCAGCAGCTCACCCGCCGCGGGACTGCTTTACAATGAGCAGTTCTTC. Translated, it gives CASSSPAAGLLYNEQFF.